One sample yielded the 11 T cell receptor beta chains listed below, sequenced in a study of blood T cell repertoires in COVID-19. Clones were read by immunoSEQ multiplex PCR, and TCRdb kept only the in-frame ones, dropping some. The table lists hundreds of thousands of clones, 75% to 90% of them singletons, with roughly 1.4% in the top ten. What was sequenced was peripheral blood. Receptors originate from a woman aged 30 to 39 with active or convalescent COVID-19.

The DNA for the CDR3 is TGTGCCAGCAGCCCGGGACTAGCGGGATACACAGATACGCAGTATTTT. Translating it yields CASSPGLAGYTDTQYF. The chain combines TRBV5-4 with TRBJ2-3, with 13 bases lining up with TRBD2. Per the germline V gene, CDR1 is SGHNT and CDR2 is YYREEE (reference sequence). V trimming: 4 bases; J trimming: 2 bases; junction bases outside the gene matches: 4. The CDR3 totals 16 residues.

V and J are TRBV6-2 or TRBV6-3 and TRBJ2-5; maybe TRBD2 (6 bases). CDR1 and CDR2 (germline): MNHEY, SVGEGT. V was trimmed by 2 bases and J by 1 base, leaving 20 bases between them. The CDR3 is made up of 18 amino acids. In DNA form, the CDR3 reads TGTGCCAGCAGTTACCCCCTCCGCGGCGGGGAGGTCCAAGAGACCCAGTACTTC. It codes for CASSYPLRGGEVQETQYF.

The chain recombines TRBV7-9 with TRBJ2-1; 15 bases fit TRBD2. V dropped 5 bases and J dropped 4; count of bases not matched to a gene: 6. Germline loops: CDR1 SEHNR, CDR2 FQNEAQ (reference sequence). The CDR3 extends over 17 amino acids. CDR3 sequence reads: CASSPGTSGRIYNEQFF. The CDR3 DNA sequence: TGTGCCAGCAGCCCTGGGACTAGCGGGAGGATATACAATGAGCAGTTCTTC.

CDR3 in DNA: TGTGCCAGCAGTGAATCAGGAAGTCGGGGGGGACCCTGGACTGAAGCTTTCTTT. It translates to CASSESGSRGGPWTEAFF. The chain recombines TRBV25-1 with TRBJ1-1, with D perhaps matching TRBD1 (5 bases). Germline V gene lookup returns CDR1 MGHDK and CDR2 SYGVNS. V shed 1 base and J shed 5 bases, with 23 bases lying between them. This CDR3 contains 18 residues.

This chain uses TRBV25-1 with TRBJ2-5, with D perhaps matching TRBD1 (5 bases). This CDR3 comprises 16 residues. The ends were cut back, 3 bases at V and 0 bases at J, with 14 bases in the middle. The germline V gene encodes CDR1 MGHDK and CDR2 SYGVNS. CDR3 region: CASSEQDTTYQETQYF. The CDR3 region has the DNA TGTGCCAGCAGTGAGCAGGACACTACGTACCAAGAGACCCAGTACTTC. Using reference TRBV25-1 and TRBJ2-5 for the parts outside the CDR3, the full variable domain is EADIYQTPRYLVIGTGKKITLECSQTMGHDKMYWYQQDPGMELHLIHYSYGVNSTEKGDLSSESTVSRIRTEHFPLTLESARPSHTSQYLCASSEQDTTYQETQYFGPGTRLLVL.

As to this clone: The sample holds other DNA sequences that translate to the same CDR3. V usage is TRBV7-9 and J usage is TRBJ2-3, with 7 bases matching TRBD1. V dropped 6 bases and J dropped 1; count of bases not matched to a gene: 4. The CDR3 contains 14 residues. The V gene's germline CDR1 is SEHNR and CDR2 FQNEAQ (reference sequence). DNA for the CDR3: TGTGCCAGCAGTCTAGACAGGGGCACAGATACGCAGTATTTT. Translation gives CASSLDRGTDTQYF.

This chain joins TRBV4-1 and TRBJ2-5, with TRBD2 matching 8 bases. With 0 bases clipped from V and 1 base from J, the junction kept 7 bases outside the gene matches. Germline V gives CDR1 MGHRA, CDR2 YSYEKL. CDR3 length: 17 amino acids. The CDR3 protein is CASSQDPGTRSQETQYF. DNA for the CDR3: TGCGCCAGCAGCCAAGATCCCGGGACTAGATCCCAAGAGACCCAGTACTTC.

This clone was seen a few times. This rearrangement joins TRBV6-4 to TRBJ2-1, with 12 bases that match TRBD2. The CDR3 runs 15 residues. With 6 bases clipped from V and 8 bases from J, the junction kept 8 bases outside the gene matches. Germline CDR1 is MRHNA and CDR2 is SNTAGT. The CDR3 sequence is CASSTGTSGPDEQFF. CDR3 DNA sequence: TGTGCCAGCAGCACCGGGACTAGCGGGCCGGATGAGCAGTTCTTC.

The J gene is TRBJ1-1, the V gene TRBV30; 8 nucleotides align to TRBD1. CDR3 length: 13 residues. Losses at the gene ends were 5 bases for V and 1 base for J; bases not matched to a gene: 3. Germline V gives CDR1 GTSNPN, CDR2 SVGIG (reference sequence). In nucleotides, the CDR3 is TGTGCCTGGGAAGGACAGGGGAACACTGAAGCTTTCTTT. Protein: CAWEGQGNTEAFF.

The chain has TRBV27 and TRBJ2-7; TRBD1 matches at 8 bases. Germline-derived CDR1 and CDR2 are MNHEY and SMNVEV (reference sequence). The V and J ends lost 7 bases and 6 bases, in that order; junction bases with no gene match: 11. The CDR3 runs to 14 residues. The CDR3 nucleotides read TGTGCCAGCAAAAACAGGGGGACGTTGGTCGAGCAGTACTTC. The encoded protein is CASKNRGTLVEQYF.

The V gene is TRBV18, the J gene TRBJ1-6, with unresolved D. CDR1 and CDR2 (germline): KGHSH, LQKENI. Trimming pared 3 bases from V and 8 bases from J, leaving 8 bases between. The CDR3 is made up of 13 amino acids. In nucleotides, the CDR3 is TGTGCCAGCTCACCGGGAGATGATTCACCCCTCCACTTT. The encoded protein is CASSPGDDSPLHF.